One and the same sample provided the 25 T cell receptor beta chains below, sequenced in a study of blood T cell repertoires in COVID-19. Sequenced by immunoSEQ multiplex PCR; TCRdb stores in-frame clones only, minus some. The sample carries around 140,000 clones, approximately 89% recorded once. Sequencing was done on a sample of peripheral blood. The source is a human donor in a cohort sampled during active COVID-19.

This chain joins TRBV5-4 and TRBJ2-1, with a weak D call TRBD2 (5 bases). CDR3 length equals 14 residues. In germline, CDR1 is SGHNT, CDR2 YYREEE (reference sequence). V lost 4 bases to trimming and J lost 8 bases, with 16 bases between them. The CDR3 reads CASSVEADSHEQFF. The CDR3 DNA is TGTGCCAGCAGCGTCGAGGCGGACTCACATGAGCAGTTCTTC.

This clone showed up just once. The chain joins TRBV4-3 to TRBJ2-7; 7 positions agree with TRBD1. The germline V gene encodes CDR1 LGHNA and CDR2 YSLEER. V lost 4 bases and J lost 7; bases outside the gene matches: 13. The CDR3 is 15 amino acids. The DNA of the CDR3 is TGCGCCAGCAGCCTCGAACCGGGACAGTTTTTTGAGCAGTACTTC. Translated, it gives CASSLEPGQFFEQYF.

This chain connects TRBV6-5 to TRBJ1-3; D is ambiguous. CDR1 and CDR2 from the germline V gene are MNHEY and SVGAGI. Trimming stripped 4 bases from V and 1 base from J, with 11 bases between. This CDR3 has 15 amino acids. The CDR3 coding sequence is TGTGCCAGCAGTTCGCCGTCGGGGTCTGGAAACACCATATATTTT. As protein: CASSSPSGSGNTIYF.

This chain links TRBV27 with TRBJ1-2, with a weak D call TRBD1 (5 bases). Germline values: CDR1 MNHEY, CDR2 SMNVEV (reference sequence). The CDR3 is 14 amino acids. The V gene lost 4 bases and the J gene lost 2 bases, with 11 bases spanning the gap. This CDR3 reads CASSSYSGNYGYTF. CDR3 DNA sequence: TGTGCCAGCAGTTCATACTCAGGGAACTATGGCTACACCTTC.

V gene TRBV10-3 combines with J gene TRBJ1-2, with 7 bases lining up with TRBD1. This CDR3 is 14 amino acids long. The germline gives CDR1 ENHRY, CDR2 SYGVKD. V lost 10 bases and J lost 1; bases outside the gene matches: 9. The CDR3 nucleotides read TGTGCCACCTCTCAGGGGGGCAATAACTATGGCTACACCTTC. Its protein is CATSQGGNNYGYTF.

This chain joins TRBV7-2 and TRBJ1-2; 9 nucleotides line up with TRBD1. CDR3 length equals 15 residues. V lost 0 bases to trimming and J lost 1 base; unmatched junction nucleotides: 0. Germline V lookup: CDR1 SGHTA, CDR2 FQGNSA. In nucleotides, the CDR3 is TGTGCCAGCAGCTTAGCGGGACAGGGTAACTATGGCTACACCTTC. Its translation is CASSLAGQGNYGYTF.

V usage is TRBV5-1 and J usage is TRBJ2-2, with D possibly being TRBD1 (5 bases). V was clipped by 0 bases and J by 2 bases, with 8 bases between them. CDR3 length equals 15 residues. In germline, CDR1 is SGHRS, CDR2 YFSETQ. This chain's CDR3 is CASSLGGLNTGELFF. CDR3 DNA: TGCGCCAGCAGCTTGGGGGGCTTAAACACCGGGGAGCTGTTTTTT.

This chain uses TRBV11-3 with TRBJ2-1, with TRBD2 matching 8 bases. The germline CDR1 and CDR2 sequences are SGHNT and YENEEA. Unmatched junction bases numbered 18, after V lost 5 bases and J lost 3 bases. The CDR3 totals 19 residues. The CDR3 spells CASSPGWVAGPSNYNEQFF. CDR3 bases: TGTGCCAGCAGCCCCGGGTGGGTAGCGGGGCCTTCGAACTACAATGAGCAGTTCTTC.

This clone was detected only a few times. The chain combines TRBV7-2 with TRBJ2-7; 10 bases are shared with TRBD1. The CDR3 runs 15 residues. Germline values: CDR1 SGHTA, CDR2 FQGNSA. After removal of 4 bases from V and 1 base from J, the junction contained 4 bases not matched to a gene. The CDR3 region is CASSSPGQGSYEQYF. The CDR3 DNA follows: TGTGCCAGCAGCTCCCCGGGACAGGGGTCCTACGAGCAGTACTTC.

V is TRBV29-1 and J is TRBJ2-7; 10 nucleotides agree with TRBD1. Per the germline V gene, CDR1 is SQVTM and CDR2 is ANQGSEA. There are 13 residues in the CDR3. J gave up 4 bases and V 7 bases, and 7 bases lay outside the gene matches. The CDR3 region has the DNA TGCAGCGCCCGACAGGGGGCGGGGTACGAGCAGTACTTC. It codes for CSARQGAGYEQYF.

This chain uses TRBV18 with TRBJ2-7; tentative D call: TRBD2 (5 bases). Trimming removed 3 bases from V and 0 bases from J, with 12 bases in between. The CDR3 covers 15 residues. Looked up from germline, CDR1 is KGHSH and CDR2 is LQKENI. The CDR3 loop reads CASSPTGMSSYEQYF. Written as DNA, the CDR3 is TGTGCCAGCTCACCTACGGGGATGAGCTCCTACGAGCAGTACTTC.

The chain has TRBV7-2 and TRBJ1-5, with D maybe TRBD1 (5 bases). Germline V gene lookup returns CDR1 SGHTA and CDR2 FQGNSA. Between the trimmed V and J ends, which lost 1 base and 1 base, there was a span of 17 bases. The CDR3 is 18 amino acids. CDR3 sequence: CASSLGGGSLISNQPQHF. CDR3 DNA sequence: TGTGCCAGCAGCTTAGGGGGGGGGTCGCTGATCAGCAATCAGCCCCAGCATTTT. Full variable domain (rest looked up from reference TRBV7-2 and TRBJ1-5): GAGVSQSPSNKVTEKGKDVELRCDPISGHTALYWYRQSLGQGLEFLIYFQGNSAPDKSGLPSDRFSAERTGGSVSTLTIQRTQQEDSAVYLCASSLGGGSLISNQPQHFGDGTRLSIL.

The rearrangement uses TRBV19 and TRBJ1-5, with D possibly being TRBD1 (6 bases). Trimming stripped 6 bases from V and 1 base from J, with 7 bases between. The germline CDR1 and CDR2 sequences are LNHDA and SQIVND (reference sequence). The CDR3 has 13 amino acids. CDR3 nucleotide sequence: TGTGCCAGTAGCACAGGGAGCAATCAGCCCCAGCATTTT. Translated: CASSTGSNQPQHF.

CDR3 sequence reads: CATSREASYEQYF. CDR3 sequence (DNA): TGTGCCACCAGCCGGGAGGCCTCCTACGAGCAGTACTTC. The chain has TRBV15 and TRBJ2-7; 7 positions agree with TRBD2. CDR3 length: 13 residues. V dropped 5 bases and J dropped 0; count of bases not matched to a gene: 1. Germline V gene sequence: CDR1 LNHNV, CDR2 YYDKDF (reference sequence).

V usage is TRBV4-2 and J usage is TRBJ1-2, with 9 positions matching TRBD1. Germline CDR1 is LGHNA and CDR2 is YNFKEQ. This CDR3 region has 16 residues. J was trimmed by 0 bases and V by 0 bases; bases with no gene match: 2. This CDR3 reads CASSQDGTGTNYGYTF. In DNA, the CDR3 is TGTGCCAGCAGCCAAGACGGGACAGGGACTAACTATGGCTACACCTTC.

The chain is built from TRBV5-8 and TRBJ2-7; maybe TRBD1 (6 bases). V lost 3 bases and J lost 0, with 19 bases in between. Germline V CDR1 and CDR2: SGHTS, YDEGEE. The CDR3 totals 17 residues. The CDR3 DNA reads as TGTGCCAGCAGCTCGGGGTTCTGGACAGCTCTCTCCTACGAGCAGTACTTC. Its translation: CASSSGFWTALSYEQYF.

This sequence joins TRBV23-1 and TRBJ2-1; 8 bases align to TRBD1. TRBV23-1 falls under the ORF class, with uncertain function. The CDR3 spans 18 residues. J gave up 5 bases and V 1 base, and 13 bases lay outside the gene matches. Here the CDR3 reads CASSQWIFQGAHNNEQFF. The CDR3 region has the DNA TGCGCCAGCAGTCAATGGATCTTCCAGGGGGCTCACAACAATGAGCAGTTCTTC.

The chain combines TRBV7-6 with TRBJ2-6; perhaps TRBD1 as D (6 bases). This CDR3 contains 18 residues. Germline-derived CDR1 and CDR2 are SGHVS and FNYEAQ. Trimming removed 1 base at V and 0 bases at J, with 13 bases between. The CDR3 loop reads CASSLGSGQLSGANVLTF. The CDR3, as DNA: TGTGCCAGCAGCTTAGGGAGCGGACAGCTCTCTGGGGCCAACGTCCTGACTTTC.

The chain employs TRBV3-1 (or the pseudogene TRBV3-2) and TRBJ2-7; 11 nucleotides agree with TRBD1. This CDR3 region has 14 residues. J gave up 5 bases and V 3 bases, and 3 bases lay outside the gene matches. Germline assignment: CDR1 LGHDT and CDR2 YNNKEL (reference sequence). The CDR3 coding sequence is TGTGCCAGCAGCCACTGGGACAGGGGGAACGAGCAGTACTTC. Encoded protein: CASSHWDRGNEQYF.

This clone has only a few counts. The chain has TRBV4-3 and TRBJ1-6; tentatively, D is TRBD1 (5 bases). The CDR3 spans 16 residues. CDR1 and CDR2 from the germline V gene are LGHNA and YSLEER. V lost 4 bases to trimming and J lost 6 bases, with 16 bases between them. For the CDR3, the DNA is TGCGCCAGCAGCCCAAATACACAGGAGATTAATTCACCCCTCCACTTT. As protein: CASSPNTQEINSPLHF.

This rearrangement joins TRBV5-1 to TRBJ1-2; D might be TRBD1 (5 bases). The length of the CDR3 is 14 residues. V was shortened by 0 bases and J by 6 bases, with 12 bases between the two germline ends. Germline CDR1 is SGHRS and CDR2 is YFSETQ. CDR3: CASSLGRENNGYTF. The CDR3 DNA reads as TGCGCCAGCAGCTTGGGCAGGGAAAACAATGGCTACACCTTC.

This clone appeared a single time. The chain is built from TRBV6-5 and TRBJ1-2; D unclear. V was pared by 6 bases and J by 10 bases, with 15 bases between. The CDR3 has 12 residues. Germline V gene sequence: CDR1 MNHEY, CDR2 SVGAGI. CDR3 DNA sequence: TGTGCCAGCAGGCTCGGGGTCAGAGACTACACCTTC. Its protein product is CASRLGVRDYTF.

The chain uses TRBV14 and TRBJ2-5; D might be TRBD2 (5 bases). The CDR3 is made up of 14 amino acids. The V gene lost 5 bases and the J gene lost 4 bases, with 14 bases spanning the gap. Per the germline V gene, CDR1 is SGHDN and CDR2 is FVKESK. The CDR3 reads CASSVSAARETQYF. DNA of the CDR3: TGTGCCAGCAGCGTCTCAGCGGCTAGAGAGACCCAGTACTTC.

The chain recombines TRBV5-1 with TRBJ2-5; 7 bases fit TRBD2. The V gene's germline CDR1 is SGHRS and CDR2 YFSETQ. CDR3 length equals 15 residues. With V trimmed by 7 bases and J by 2 bases, 11 bases remained unmatched. CDR3 in amino acids: CASGSGSGNQETQYF. For the CDR3, the DNA is TGCGCCAGCGGGTCGGGAAGCGGGAATCAAGAGACCCAGTACTTC.

The chain combines TRBV10-3 with TRBJ2-1, with 7 bases lining up with TRBD1. Germline V lookup: CDR1 ENHRY, CDR2 SYGVKD. The ends lost 10 bases at V and 6 bases at J; junction bases unmatched: 12. This CDR3 is built from 14 residues. CDR3 DNA sequence: TGTGCCACCGCGGACAGGACGGACGTCAATGAGCAGTTCTTC. Protein sequence: CATADRTDVNEQFF.